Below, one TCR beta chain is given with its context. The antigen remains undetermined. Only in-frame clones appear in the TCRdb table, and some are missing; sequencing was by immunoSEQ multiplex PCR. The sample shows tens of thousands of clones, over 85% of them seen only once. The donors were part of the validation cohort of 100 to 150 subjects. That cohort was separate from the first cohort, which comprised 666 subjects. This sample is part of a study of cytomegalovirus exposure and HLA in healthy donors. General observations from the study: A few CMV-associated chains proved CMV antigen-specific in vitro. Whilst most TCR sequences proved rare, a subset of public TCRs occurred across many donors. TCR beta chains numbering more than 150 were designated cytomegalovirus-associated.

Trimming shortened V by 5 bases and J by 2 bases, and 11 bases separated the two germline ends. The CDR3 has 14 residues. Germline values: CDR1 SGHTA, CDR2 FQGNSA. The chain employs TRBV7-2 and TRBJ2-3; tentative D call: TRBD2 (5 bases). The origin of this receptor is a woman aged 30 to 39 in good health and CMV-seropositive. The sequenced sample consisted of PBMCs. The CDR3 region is CASSRWRVTDTQYF. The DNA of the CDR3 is TGTGCCAGCAGCCGGTGGCGGGTCACAGATACGCAGTATTTT.